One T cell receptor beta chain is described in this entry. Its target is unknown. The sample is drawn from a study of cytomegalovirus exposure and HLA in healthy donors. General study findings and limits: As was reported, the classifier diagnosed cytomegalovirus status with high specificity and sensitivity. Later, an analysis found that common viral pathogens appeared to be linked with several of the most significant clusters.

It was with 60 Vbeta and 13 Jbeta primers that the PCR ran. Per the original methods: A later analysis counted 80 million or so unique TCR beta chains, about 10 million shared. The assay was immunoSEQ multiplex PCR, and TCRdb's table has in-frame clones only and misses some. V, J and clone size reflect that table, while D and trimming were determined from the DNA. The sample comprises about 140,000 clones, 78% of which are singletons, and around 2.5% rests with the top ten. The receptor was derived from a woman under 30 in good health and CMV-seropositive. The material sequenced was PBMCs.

The CDR3 DNA follows: TGTGCCAGCAGGGGGGGGGACAGGGGGAACACCGGGGAGCTGTTTTTT. This translates into CASRGGDRGNTGELFF. The chain carries TRBV9 and TRBJ2-2; the match to TRBD1 covers 10 bases. From germline, CDR1 is SGDLS and CDR2 YYNGEE. Losses at the gene ends were 5 bases for V and 1 base for J; bases not matched to a gene: 5. The CDR3 is 16 amino acids.